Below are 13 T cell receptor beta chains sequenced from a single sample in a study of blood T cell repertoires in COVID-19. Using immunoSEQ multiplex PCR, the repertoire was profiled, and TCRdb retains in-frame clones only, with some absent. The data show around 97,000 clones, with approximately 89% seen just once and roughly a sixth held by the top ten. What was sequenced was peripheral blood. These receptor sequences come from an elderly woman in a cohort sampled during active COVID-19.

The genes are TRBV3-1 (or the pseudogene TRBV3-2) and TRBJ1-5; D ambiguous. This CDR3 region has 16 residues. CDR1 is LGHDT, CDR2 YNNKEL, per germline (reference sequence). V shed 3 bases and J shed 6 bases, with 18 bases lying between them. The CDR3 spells CASSQSDRTFGQPQHF. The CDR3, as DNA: TGTGCCAGCAGCCAGAGTGATCGGACTTTCGGTCAGCCCCAGCATTTT.

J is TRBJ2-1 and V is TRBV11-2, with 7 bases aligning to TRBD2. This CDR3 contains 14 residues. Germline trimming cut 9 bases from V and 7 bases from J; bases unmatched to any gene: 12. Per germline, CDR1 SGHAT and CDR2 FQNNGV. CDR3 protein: CASRPGGFGNEQFF. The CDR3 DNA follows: TGTGCCAGTCGACCCGGGGGGTTCGGGAATGAGCAGTTCTTC.

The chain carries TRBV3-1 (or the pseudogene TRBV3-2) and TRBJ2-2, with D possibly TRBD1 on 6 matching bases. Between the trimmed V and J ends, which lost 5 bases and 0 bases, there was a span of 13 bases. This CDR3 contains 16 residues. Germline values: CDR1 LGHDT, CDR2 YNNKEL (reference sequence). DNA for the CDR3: TGTGCCAGCAGCGACCTGGGGACACCGAACACCGGGGAGCTGTTTTTT. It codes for CASSDLGTPNTGELFF.

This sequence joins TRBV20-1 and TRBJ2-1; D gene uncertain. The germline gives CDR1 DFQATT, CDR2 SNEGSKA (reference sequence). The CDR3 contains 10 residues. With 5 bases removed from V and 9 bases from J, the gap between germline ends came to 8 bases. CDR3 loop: CSAQVFEQFF. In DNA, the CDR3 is TGCAGTGCTCAGGTGTTTGAGCAGTTCTTC.

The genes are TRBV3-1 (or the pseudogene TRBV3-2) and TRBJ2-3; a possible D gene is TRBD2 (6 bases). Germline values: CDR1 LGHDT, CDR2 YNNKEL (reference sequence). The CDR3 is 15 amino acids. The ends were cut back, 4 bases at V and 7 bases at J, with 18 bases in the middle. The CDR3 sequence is CASSRSLAEMHTQYF. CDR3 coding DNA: TGTGCCAGCAGCCGATCATTAGCGGAGATGCATACGCAGTATTTT.

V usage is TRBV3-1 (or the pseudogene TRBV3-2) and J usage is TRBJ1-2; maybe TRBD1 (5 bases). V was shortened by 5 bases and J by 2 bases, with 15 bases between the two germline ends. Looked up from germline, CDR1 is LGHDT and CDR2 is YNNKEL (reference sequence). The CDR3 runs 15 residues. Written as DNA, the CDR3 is TGTGCCAGCAGCAAACAGGAACCCGGCAACTATGGCTACACCTTC. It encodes CASSKQEPGNYGYTF.

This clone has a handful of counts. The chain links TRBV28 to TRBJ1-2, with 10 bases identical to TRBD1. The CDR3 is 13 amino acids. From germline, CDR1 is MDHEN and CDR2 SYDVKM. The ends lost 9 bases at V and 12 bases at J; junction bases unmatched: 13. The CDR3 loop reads CASGYGTGDRNTF. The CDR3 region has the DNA TGTGCCAGTGGATATGGGACAGGGGATCGGAACACCTTC.

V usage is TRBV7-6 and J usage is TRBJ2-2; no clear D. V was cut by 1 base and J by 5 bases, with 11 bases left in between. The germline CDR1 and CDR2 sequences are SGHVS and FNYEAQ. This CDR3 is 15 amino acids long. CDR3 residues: CASSLVSLRTGELFF. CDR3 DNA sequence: TGTGCCAGCAGCTTAGTCTCGTTGCGGACCGGGGAGCTGTTTTTT.

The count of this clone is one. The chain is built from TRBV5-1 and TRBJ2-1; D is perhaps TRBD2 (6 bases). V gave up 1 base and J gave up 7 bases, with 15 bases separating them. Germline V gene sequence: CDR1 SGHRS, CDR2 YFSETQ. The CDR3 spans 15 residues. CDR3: CASSLSAGFTNEQFF. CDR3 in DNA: TGCGCCAGCAGCTTGTCGGCGGGGTTTACGAATGAGCAGTTCTTC.

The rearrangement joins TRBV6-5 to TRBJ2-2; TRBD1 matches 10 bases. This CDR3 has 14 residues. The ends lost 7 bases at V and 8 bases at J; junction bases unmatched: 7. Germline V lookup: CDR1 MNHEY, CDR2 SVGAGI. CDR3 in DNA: TGTGCCAGCATCATGGACAGGGGGGCTGGGGAGCTGTTTTTT. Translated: CASIMDRGAGELFF.

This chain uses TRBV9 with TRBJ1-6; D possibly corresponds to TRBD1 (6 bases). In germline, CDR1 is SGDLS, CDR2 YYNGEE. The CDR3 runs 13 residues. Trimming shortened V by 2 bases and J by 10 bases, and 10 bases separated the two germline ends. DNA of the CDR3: TGTGCCAGCAGCGTGGGGGCTGGGTCACCCCTCCACTTT. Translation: CASSVGAGSPLHF. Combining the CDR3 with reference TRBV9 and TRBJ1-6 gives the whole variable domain DSGVTQTPKHLITATGQRVTLRCSPRSGDLSVYWYQQSLDQGLQFLIQYYNGEERAKGNILERFSAQQFPDLHSELNLSSLELGDSALYFCASSVGAGSPLHFGNGTRLTVT.

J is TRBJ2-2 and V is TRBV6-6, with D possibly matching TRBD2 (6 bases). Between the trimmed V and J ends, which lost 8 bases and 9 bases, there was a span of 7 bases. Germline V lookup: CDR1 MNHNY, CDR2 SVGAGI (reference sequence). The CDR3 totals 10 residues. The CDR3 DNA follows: TGTGCCAGCCGCGGGAGGGAGCTGTTTTTT. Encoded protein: CASRGRELFF.

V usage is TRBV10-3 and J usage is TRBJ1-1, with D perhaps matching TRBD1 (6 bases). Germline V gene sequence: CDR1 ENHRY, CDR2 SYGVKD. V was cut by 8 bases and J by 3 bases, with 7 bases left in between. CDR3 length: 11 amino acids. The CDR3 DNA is TGTGCCATCGGGGGCTACACTGAAGCTTTCTTT. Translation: CAIGGYTEAFF.